These 32 T cell receptor beta chains originate from one sample sequenced in a study of blood T cell repertoires in COVID-19. The protocol was immunoSEQ multiplex PCR, while the TCRdb copy is restricted to in-frame clones and leaves out a portion. Of more than 90,000 clones in the sample, over 75% are singletons; the top ten hold about an eighth. Sequenced sample: peripheral blood. These receptors were taken from a human donor in a cohort sampled during active COVID-19.

J is TRBJ1-1 and V is TRBV5-1; the D gene is possibly TRBD1 (5 bases). V was pared by 4 bases and J by 0 bases, with 16 bases between. There are 16 residues in the CDR3. CDR1 SGHRS and CDR2 YFSETQ come from the germline V gene. CDR3 nucleotide sequence: TGCGCCAGCAGCCCAGGGAGGGATGCATTGAACACTGAAGCTTTCTTT. Amino acids: CASSPGRDALNTEAFF.

A few counts support this clone. CDR3 DNA sequence: TGTGCCAGCAGCTTAGCGGGACAGGGCCATGGCTACACCTTC. Encoded protein: CASSLAGQGHGYTF. The rearrangement uses TRBV7-9 and TRBJ1-2, with TRBD1 identical over 9 bases. The length of the CDR3 is 14 residues. CDR1 and CDR2 (germline): SEHNR, FQNEAQ (reference sequence). V was pared by 0 bases and J by 6 bases, with 2 bases of the junction left unmatched.

This chain connects TRBV13 to TRBJ2-2; 7 bases align to TRBD2. CDR1 is PRHDT and CDR2 is FYEKMQ in the germline V gene (reference sequence). CDR3 length: 14 amino acids. J was trimmed by 5 bases and V by 2 bases; bases with no gene match: 2. The CDR3 loop reads CASSLQGGTGELFF. The CDR3 region has the DNA TGTGCCAGCAGCTTACAGGGAGGGACCGGGGAGCTGTTTTTT. Using reference TRBV13 and TRBJ2-2 for the parts outside the CDR3, the full variable domain is AAGVIQSPRHLIKEKRETATLKCYPIPRHDTVYWYQQGPGQDPQFLISFYEKMQSDKGSIPDRFSAQQFSDYHSELNMSSLELGDSALYFCASSLQGGTGELFFGEGSRLTVL.

This clone was seen many times. This chain connects TRBV19 to TRBJ2-1, with TRBD1 matching over 7 bases. J gave up 0 bases and V 3 bases, and 2 bases lay outside the gene matches. The CDR3 spans 15 residues. Germline V CDR1 and CDR2: LNHDA, SQIVND (reference sequence). CDR3 coding DNA: TGTGCCAGTAGTATCGACAGGGTCTCCTACAATGAGCAGTTCTTC. Translated: CASSIDRVSYNEQFF.

This clone occurred a few times. Here the CDR3 reads CASSLPGGYNSPLHF. CDR3 sequence (DNA): TGTGCCAGCAGCCTTCCGGGAGGCTATAATTCACCCCTCCACTTT. This chain links TRBV7-9 with TRBJ1-6; D uncertain. Trimming cost V 5 bases and J 3 bases, with 11 bases left between them. Per germline, CDR1 SEHNR and CDR2 FQNEAQ (reference sequence). This CDR3 has 15 residues.

The count of this clone is one. The J gene is TRBJ2-7, the V gene TRBV5-4; 8 nucleotides line up with TRBD2. Germline trimming cut 2 bases from V and 5 bases from J; bases unmatched to any gene: 9. The CDR3 is 15 amino acids. CDR1 SGHNT and CDR2 YYREEE come from the germline V gene (reference sequence). The CDR3 is CASSLDRGGFNEQYF. The CDR3 DNA reads TGTGCCAGCAGCTTAGACCGCGGGGGGTTCAACGAGCAGTACTTC. Full variable domain (missing parts from reference TRBV5-4 and TRBJ2-7): ETGVTQSPTHLIKTRGQQVTLRCSSQSGHNTVSWYQQALGQGPQFIFQYYREEENGRGNFPPRFSGLQFPNYSSELNVNALELDDSALYLCASSLDRGGFNEQYFGPGTRLTVT.

The rearrangement uses TRBV20-1 and TRBJ2-1, with TRBD2 matching over 8 bases. Germline CDR1 reads DFQATT; CDR2 reads SNEGSKA (reference sequence). The CDR3 runs 17 residues. The junction had 19 bases not matched to a gene; V was cut back by 6 bases and J by 6 bases. CDR3 sequence (DNA): TGCAGTGCAAGTCTCGCGGGAGGCTCCTCCATCCTCAATGAGCAGTTCTTC. This translates into CSASLAGGSSILNEQFF.

The chain couples TRBV10-3 to TRBJ2-5; 7 bases align to TRBD2. The length of the CDR3 is 14 residues. The J segment lost 4 bases and the V segment lost 11 bases, leaving 13 bases of the junction unmatched. Germline values: CDR1 ENHRY, CDR2 SYGVKD. CDR3 DNA sequence: TGTGCCCAAGGGGCTAGCGGACCTGGAGAGACCCAGTACTTC. This codes for CAQGASGPGETQYF.

The genes are TRBV15 and TRBJ2-3; 10 positions match TRBD2. The CDR3 contains 15 residues. Germline values: CDR1 LNHNV, CDR2 YYDKDF (reference sequence). V gave up 3 bases and J gave up 3 bases; unmatched junction bases: 3. The CDR3 here is CATSRGTSATDTQYF. Written as DNA, the CDR3 is TGTGCCACCAGCAGGGGGACTAGCGCGACAGATACGCAGTATTTT.

J is TRBJ2-5 and V is TRBV10-3; TRBD1 matches at 7 bases. The CDR3 has 14 residues. Germline-derived CDR1 and CDR2 are ENHRY and SYGVKD. The trim removed 2 bases at V and 4 bases at J, leaving 4 bases unmatched. The DNA for the CDR3 is TGTGCCATCAGTGAGAGTAGGGGGCGAGAGACCCAGTACTTC. Translating it yields CAISESRGRETQYF.

The chain uses TRBV19 and TRBJ1-1; 9 nucleotides match TRBD1. The germline V gene encodes CDR1 LNHDA and CDR2 SQIVND (reference sequence). The CDR3 extends over 17 amino acids. V dropped 6 bases and J dropped 3; count of bases not matched to a gene: 14. The CDR3 nucleotides are TGTGCCAGTAGCCCTACAGGGGGCGCTGAGAAGGACACTGAAGCTTTCTTT. Protein product: CASSPTGGAEKDTEAFF.

The chain couples TRBV28 to TRBJ1-2; D is unresolved. This CDR3 contains 13 residues. Trimming shortened V by 4 bases and J by 7 bases, and 13 bases separated the two germline ends. Germline values: CDR1 MDHEN, CDR2 SYDVKM. DNA for the CDR3: TGTGCCAGCAGTTCAGTAGGAGAGACTGGCTACACCTTC. The encoded protein is CASSSVGETGYTF.

The chain joins TRBV7-9 to TRBJ2-7; 8 nucleotides agree with TRBD1. CDR1 and CDR2 from the germline V gene are SEHNR and FQNEAQ (reference sequence). CDR3 size: 14 residues. With V trimmed by 1 base and J by 6 bases, 5 bases remained unmatched. CDR3 coding DNA: TGTGCCAGCAGCTTAGAAGGGACAGGTGGCGAGCAGTACTTC. Residues: CASSLEGTGGEQYF. Using reference TRBV7-9 and TRBJ2-7 for the parts outside the CDR3, the full variable domain is DTGVSQNPRHKITKRGQNVTFRCDPISEHNRLYWYRQTLGQGPEFLTYFQNEAQLEKSRLLSDRFSAERPKGSFSTLEIQRTEQGDSAMYLCASSLEGTGGEQYFGPGTRLTVT.

The gene calls are TRBV19 and TRBJ1-2; no firm D call. The V gene lost 0 bases and the J gene lost 7 bases, with 9 bases spanning the gap. The CDR3 has 13 residues. Germline V gene lookup returns CDR1 LNHDA and CDR2 SQIVND (reference sequence). DNA of the CDR3: TGTGCCAGTAGTATAGATCAGGCTTCTGGCTACACCTTC. Protein sequence: CASSIDQASGYTF. The full variable domain, with the rest looked up from reference TRBV19 and TRBJ1-2, is DGGITQSPKYLFRKEGQNVTLSCEQNLNHDAMYWYRQDPGQGLRLIYYSQIVNDFQKGDIAEGYSVSREKKESFPLTVTSAQKNPTAFYLCASSIDQASGYTFGSGTRLTVV.

This chain joins TRBV28 and TRBJ2-7, with TRBD2 as a possible D gene (6 bases). The V gene's germline CDR1 is MDHEN and CDR2 SYDVKM. The CDR3 is made up of 11 amino acids. V shed 8 bases and J shed 9 bases, with 14 bases lying between them. The CDR3 bases are TGTGCCAGCGGGGGGAAAGGGTGGCAGTACTTC. Protein: CASGGKGWQYF.

V is TRBV6-5 and J is TRBJ1-1; D remains unclear. CDR1 and CDR2 (germline): MNHEY, SVGAGI. V lost 0 bases to trimming and J lost 7 bases, with 12 bases between them. The CDR3 is made up of 14 amino acids. The chain's CDR3 is CASSYSRGRGEAFF. CDR3 nucleotides: TGTGCCAGCAGTTACTCGAGAGGGCGTGGTGAAGCTTTCTTT.

This clone was seen at least ten times. The chain couples TRBV2 to TRBJ2-7, with 8 bases that match TRBD2. The junction had 5 bases not matched to a gene; V was cut back by 5 bases and J by 2 bases. Germline V gene data show CDR1 as SNHLY and CDR2 as FYNNEI. The length of the CDR3 is 14 residues. CDR3 nucleotides: TGTGCCAGCAGTACCGGGACTAGGGCCTACGAGCAGTACTTC. Translating it yields CASSTGTRAYEQYF.

The J gene is TRBJ2-7, the V gene TRBV10-3, with 13 bases identical to TRBD2. The CDR3 consists of 18 residues. CDR1 and CDR2 (germline): ENHRY, SYGVKD. V gave up 4 bases and J gave up 2 bases; unmatched junction bases: 11. The CDR3 loop is CAISVPGRGTSGTYEQYF. The CDR3 nucleotides read TGTGCCATCAGTGTCCCGGGACGGGGGACTAGCGGGACCTACGAGCAGTACTTC.

The DNA for the CDR3 is TGTGCCAGCAGTTACGACAGGAACTCCTACGAGCAGTACTTC. It is translated as CASSYDRNSYEQYF. The chain is built from TRBV6-6 and TRBJ2-7; D is perhaps TRBD1 (6 bases). Germline-derived CDR1 and CDR2 are MNHNY and SVGAGI (reference sequence). The CDR3 extends over 14 amino acids. Trimming removed 2 bases at V and 0 bases at J, with 8 bases between.

The chain uses TRBV15 and TRBJ2-1; tentatively, D is TRBD1 (5 bases). Germline CDR1 and CDR2: LNHNV and YYDKDF (reference sequence). The CDR3 is 13 amino acids. Trimming removed 0 bases from V and 10 bases from J, with 10 bases in between. In nucleotides, the CDR3 is TGTGCCACCAGCAGAGATGGAAGGGGCGAGCAGTTCTTC. Translation: CATSRDGRGEQFF.

This rearrangement joins TRBV6-6 to TRBJ1-1; TRBD1 matches 9 bases. Trimming cost V 5 bases and J 1 base; bases outside gene matches: 2. Germline values: CDR1 MNHNY, CDR2 SVGAGI (reference sequence). This CDR3 comprises 14 residues. Written as DNA, the CDR3 is TGTGCCAGCAGTCAGGGACAGGGGAACACTGAAGCTTTCTTT. Protein sequence: CASSQGQGNTEAFF.

The rearrangement joins TRBV19 to TRBJ2-7, with D possibly matching TRBD2 (6 bases). The CDR3 has 11 amino acids. The V gene's germline CDR1 is LNHDA and CDR2 SQIVND (reference sequence). The CDR3 loop is CARGIPYEQYF. For the CDR3, the DNA is TGTGCACGGGGGATTCCCTACGAGCAGTACTTC.

This rearrangement joins TRBV7-3 to TRBJ1-5; TRBD1 matches 8 bases. With V trimmed by 2 bases and J by 7 bases, 7 bases remained unmatched. The CDR3 consists of 15 residues. The germline V gene has CDR1 SGHTA and CDR2 FQGTGA. CDR3 amino acids: CASSLAGGAGQPQHF. CDR3 in DNA: TGTGCCAGCAGCTTAGCAGGGGGCGCCGGGCAGCCCCAGCATTTT.

This clone was counted a few times. The chain has TRBV30 and TRBJ2-7, with unresolved D. CDR1 GTSNPN and CDR2 SVGIG come from the germline V gene (reference sequence). The V end was cut by 3 bases, the J end by 6 bases, with 12 bases between. The CDR3 loop spans 12 amino acids. The CDR3 loop is CAWSWSQSEQYF. CDR3 in DNA: TGTGCCTGGAGCTGGTCCCAGTCCGAGCAGTACTTC.

This sequence joins TRBV5-6 and TRBJ1-1; possible D gene TRBD1, 5 bases. V lost 0 bases and J 7 bases, leaving 10 bases between the germline ends. Looked up from germline, CDR1 is SGHDT and CDR2 is YYEEEE. The CDR3 spans 13 residues. In nucleotides, the CDR3 is TGTGCCAGCAGCTTGGACAGGACCAATGAAGCTTTCTTT. The encoded protein is CASSLDRTNEAFF.

The rearrangement links TRBV2 to TRBJ1-5; 7 positions agree with TRBD1. The germline gives CDR1 SNHLY, CDR2 FYNNEI. Unmatched junction bases numbered 7, after V lost 8 bases and J lost 3 bases. The CDR3 totals 14 residues. CDR3 coding DNA: TGTGCCAGCGTAGGGACAGCCCTCAATCAGCCCCAGCATTTT. This codes for CASVGTALNQPQHF. The full variable domain, rest sourced from reference TRBV2 and TRBJ1-5, is EPEVTQTPSHQVTQMGQEVILRCVPISNHLYFYWYRQILGQKVEFLVSFYNNEISEKSEIFDDQFSVERPDGSNFTLKIRSTKLEDSAMYFCASVGTALNQPQHFGDGTRLSIL.

J is TRBJ2-5 and V is TRBV30; 8 positions match TRBD2. Germline lookup yields CDR1 GTSNPN and CDR2 SVGIG (reference sequence). This CDR3 region has 15 residues. J gave up 5 bases and V 5 bases, and 13 bases lay outside the gene matches. The CDR3 region has the DNA TGTGCCTGGGACTTCCCCGCCAGCGGGGGTGAGACCCAGTACTTC. It encodes CAWDFPASGGETQYF.

V usage is TRBV4-2 and J usage is TRBJ1-2; TRBD1 matches 9 bases. The CDR3 length is 17 residues. Trimming took 2 bases from V and 5 from J; bases not matched to a gene: 12. CDR1 LGHNA and CDR2 YNFKEQ come from the germline V gene. In nucleotides, the CDR3 is TGTGCCAGCAGCCAATCACTTCCCCCGGGACAGGGTTATGGCTACACCTTC. Translating gives CASSQSLPPGQGYGYTF.

Notes on this clone: A read error may produce the germline difference seen at one junction end. This chain uses TRBV6-4 with TRBJ2-2; 14 bases align to TRBD2. Germline V gives CDR1 MRHNA, CDR2 SNTAGT. This CDR3 spans 18 amino acids. CDR3 nucleotide sequence: TGTGCCAGCAGCCCTAGACTAGCGGGAGGGCCGAATACCGGGGAGCTGTTTTTT. This sequence encodes CASSPRLAGGPNTGELFF.

V and J are TRBV7-2 and TRBJ2-1; 8 nucleotides agree with TRBD2. With 4 bases clipped from V and 7 bases from J, the junction kept 12 bases outside the gene matches. Germline V gene lookup returns CDR1 SGHTA and CDR2 FQGNSA. The CDR3 has 16 residues. The CDR3 DNA reads as TGTGCCAGCAGCTGGGACGGGACTAGAGCCAGGAATGAGCAGTTCTTC. Translating gives CASSWDGTRARNEQFF.

This chain uses TRBV29-1 with TRBJ2-7; 9 positions match TRBD2. Germline CDR1 SQVTM, CDR2 ANQGSEA. V gave up 3 bases and J gave up 2 bases; unmatched junction bases: 2. CDR3 length: 13 residues. DNA of the CDR3: TGCAGCGTTGAGGGACTAGCCCCCTACGAGCAGTACTTC. Protein product: CSVEGLAPYEQYF.

In this sample, this clone turned up once. The V gene is TRBV5-5, the J gene TRBJ1-1; TRBD1 is a possible D gene (5 bases). CDR3 length: 14 residues. V dropped 4 bases and J dropped 2 bases, with 12 bases sitting between them. Germline V gene sequence: CDR1 SGHKS, CDR2 YYEKEE (reference sequence). CDR3 coding DNA: TGTGCCAGCAGCCCTCTTCAGGGAAACACTGAAGCTTTCTTT. Translated, it gives CASSPLQGNTEAFF. Combining the CDR3 with reference TRBV5-5 and TRBJ1-1 gives the whole variable domain DAGVTQSPTHLIKTRGQQVTLRCSPISGHKSVSWYQQVLGQGPQFIFQYYEKEERGRGNFPDRFSARQFPNYSSELNVNALLLGDSALYLCASSPLQGNTEAFFGQGTRLTVV.